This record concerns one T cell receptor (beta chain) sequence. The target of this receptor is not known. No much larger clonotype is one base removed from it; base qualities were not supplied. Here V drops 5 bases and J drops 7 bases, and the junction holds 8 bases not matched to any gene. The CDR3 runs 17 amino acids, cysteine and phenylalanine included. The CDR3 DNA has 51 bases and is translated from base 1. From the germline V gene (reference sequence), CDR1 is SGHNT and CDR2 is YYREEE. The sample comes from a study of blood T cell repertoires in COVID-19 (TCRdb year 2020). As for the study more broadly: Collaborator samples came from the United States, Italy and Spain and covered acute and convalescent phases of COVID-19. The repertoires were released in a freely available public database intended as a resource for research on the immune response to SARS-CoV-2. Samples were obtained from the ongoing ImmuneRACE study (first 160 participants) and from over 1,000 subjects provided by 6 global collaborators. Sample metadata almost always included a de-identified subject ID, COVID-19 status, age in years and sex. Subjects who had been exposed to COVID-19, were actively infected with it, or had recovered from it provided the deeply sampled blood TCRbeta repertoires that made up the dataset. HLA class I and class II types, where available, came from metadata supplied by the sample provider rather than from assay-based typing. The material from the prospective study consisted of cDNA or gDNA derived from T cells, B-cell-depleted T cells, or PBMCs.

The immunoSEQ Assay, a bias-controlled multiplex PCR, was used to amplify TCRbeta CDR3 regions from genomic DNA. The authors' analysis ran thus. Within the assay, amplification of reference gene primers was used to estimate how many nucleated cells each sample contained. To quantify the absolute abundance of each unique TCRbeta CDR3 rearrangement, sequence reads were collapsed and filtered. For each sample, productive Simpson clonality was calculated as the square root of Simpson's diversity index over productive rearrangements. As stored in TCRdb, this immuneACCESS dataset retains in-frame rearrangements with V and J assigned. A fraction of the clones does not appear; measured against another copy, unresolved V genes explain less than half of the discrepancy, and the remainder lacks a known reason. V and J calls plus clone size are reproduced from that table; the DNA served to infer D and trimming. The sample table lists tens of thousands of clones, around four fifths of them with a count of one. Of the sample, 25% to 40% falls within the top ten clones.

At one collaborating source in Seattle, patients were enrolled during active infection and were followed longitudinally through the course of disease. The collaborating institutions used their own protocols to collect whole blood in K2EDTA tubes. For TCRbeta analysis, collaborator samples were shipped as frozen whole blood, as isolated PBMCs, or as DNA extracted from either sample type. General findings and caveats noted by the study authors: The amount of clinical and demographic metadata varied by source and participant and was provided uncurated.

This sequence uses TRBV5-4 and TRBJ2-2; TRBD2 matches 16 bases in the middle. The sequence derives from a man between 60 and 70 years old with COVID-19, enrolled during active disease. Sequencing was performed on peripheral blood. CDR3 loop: CASRGLAGGHEGGELFF. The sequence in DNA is TGTGCCAGCAGGGGACTAGCGGGAGGGCATGAAGGCGGGGAGCTGTTTTTT.